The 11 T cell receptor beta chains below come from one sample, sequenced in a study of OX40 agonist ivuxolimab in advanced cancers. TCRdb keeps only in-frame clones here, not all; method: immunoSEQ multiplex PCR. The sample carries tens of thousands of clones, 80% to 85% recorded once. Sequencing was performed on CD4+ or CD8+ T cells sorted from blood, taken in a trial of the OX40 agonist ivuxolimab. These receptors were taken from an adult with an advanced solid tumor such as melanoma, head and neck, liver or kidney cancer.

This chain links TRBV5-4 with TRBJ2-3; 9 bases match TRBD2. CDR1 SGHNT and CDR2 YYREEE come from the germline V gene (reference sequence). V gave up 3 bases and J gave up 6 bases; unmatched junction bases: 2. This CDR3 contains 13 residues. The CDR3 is CASSWRGGDTQYF. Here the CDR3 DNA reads TGTGCCAGCAGCTGGCGGGGGGGGGATACGCAGTATTTT.

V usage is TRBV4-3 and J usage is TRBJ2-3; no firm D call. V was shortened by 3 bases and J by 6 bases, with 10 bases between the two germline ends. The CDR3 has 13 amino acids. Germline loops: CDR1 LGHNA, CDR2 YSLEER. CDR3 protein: CASSHQELDTQYF. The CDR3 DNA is TGCGCCAGCAGCCATCAAGAGTTGGATACGCAGTATTTT.

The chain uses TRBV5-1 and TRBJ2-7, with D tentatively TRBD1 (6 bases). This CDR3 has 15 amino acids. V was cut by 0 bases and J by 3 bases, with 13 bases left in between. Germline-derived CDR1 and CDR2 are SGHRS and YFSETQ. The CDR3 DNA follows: TGCGCCAGCAGCTTGGTACCAGGGGAGTACTACGAGCAGTACTTC. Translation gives CASSLVPGEYYEQYF.

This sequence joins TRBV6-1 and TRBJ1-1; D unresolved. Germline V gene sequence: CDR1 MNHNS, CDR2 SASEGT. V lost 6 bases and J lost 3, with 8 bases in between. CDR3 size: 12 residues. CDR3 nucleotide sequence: TGTGCCAGCAGGGATCGGGACACTGAAGCTTTCTTT. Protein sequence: CASRDRDTEAFF.

CDR3 nucleotides: TGCGCCAGCAGCCAAGAGGCTGCTGGGGGCGCGTTTGGAAACACCATATATTTT. Translating gives CASSQEAAGGAFGNTIYF. The chain links TRBV4-3 to TRBJ1-3; D perhaps matches TRBD1 (6 bases). CDR1 is LGHNA, CDR2 YSLEER, per germline. The V end was cut by 0 bases, the J end by 3 bases, with 18 bases between. This CDR3 comprises 18 residues.

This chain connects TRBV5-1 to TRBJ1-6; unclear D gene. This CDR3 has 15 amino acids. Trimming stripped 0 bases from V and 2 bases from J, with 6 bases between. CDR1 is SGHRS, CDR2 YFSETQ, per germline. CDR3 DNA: TGCGCCAGCAGCTTGGACGTTCCCTATAATTCACCCCTCCACTTT. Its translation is CASSLDVPYNSPLHF.

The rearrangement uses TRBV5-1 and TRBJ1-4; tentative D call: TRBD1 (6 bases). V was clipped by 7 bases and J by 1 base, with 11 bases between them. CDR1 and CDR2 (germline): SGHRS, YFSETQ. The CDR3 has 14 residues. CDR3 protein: CASSLRGTNEKLFF. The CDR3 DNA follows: TGCGCCAGCTCCCTCAGGGGAACTAATGAAAAACTGTTTTTT.

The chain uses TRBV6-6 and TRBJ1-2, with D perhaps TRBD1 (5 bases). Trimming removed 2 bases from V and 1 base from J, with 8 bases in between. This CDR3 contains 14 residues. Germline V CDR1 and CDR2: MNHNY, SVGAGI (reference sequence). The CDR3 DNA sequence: TGTGCCAGCAGTTACCAGCAGGGTAACTATGGCTACACCTTC. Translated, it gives CASSYQQGNYGYTF.

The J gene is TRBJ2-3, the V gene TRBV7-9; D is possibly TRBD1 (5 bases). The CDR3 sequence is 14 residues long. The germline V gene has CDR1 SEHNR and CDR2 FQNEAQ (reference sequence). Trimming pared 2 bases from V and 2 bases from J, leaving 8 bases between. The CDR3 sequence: CASSLTGFTDTQYF. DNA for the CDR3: TGTGCCAGCAGCTTAACAGGATTCACAGATACGCAGTATTTT.

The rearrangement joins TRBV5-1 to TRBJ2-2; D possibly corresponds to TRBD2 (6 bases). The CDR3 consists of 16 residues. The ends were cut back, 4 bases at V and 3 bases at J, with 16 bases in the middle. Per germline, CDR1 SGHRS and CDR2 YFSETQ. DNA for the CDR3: TGCGCCAGCAGCCCGGCGGGGTTTTACGACACCGGGGAGCTGTTTTTT. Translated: CASSPAGFYDTGELFF.

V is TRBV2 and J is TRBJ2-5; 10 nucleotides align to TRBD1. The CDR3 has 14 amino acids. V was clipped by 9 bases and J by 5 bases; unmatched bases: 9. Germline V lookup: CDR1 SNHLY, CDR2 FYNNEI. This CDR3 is CASLRDRGQETQYF. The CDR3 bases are TGTGCCAGTCTCCGGGACAGGGGTCAGGAGACCCAGTACTTC.